This T cell receptor (beta chain) is from a study of blood T cell repertoires in COVID-19. Study-level information: Donors in the United States, Italy and Spain gave samples during acute or convalescent COVID-19.

The CDR3 sequence is 15 residues long. CDR1 and CDR2 from the germline V gene are SGHNT and YENEEA. The junction had 6 bases not matched to a gene; V was cut back by 4 bases and J by 3 bases. Profiling relied on immunoSEQ multiplex PCR, and the TCRdb table lists in-frame clones only, not all of them. The sample carries some 80,000 clones, approximately 90% recorded once. The source is a man aged 50 to 59 with COVID-19, enrolled during active disease. The chain is built from TRBV11-3 and TRBJ2-5; 9 nucleotides match TRBD1. The sequenced sample was peripheral blood. CDR3 sequence reads: CASSWGQGVEETQYF. The DNA of the CDR3 is TGTGCCAGCAGCTGGGGACAGGGAGTAGAAGAGACCCAGTACTTC.